This entry features one T cell receptor (beta chain) sequence. Germline-derived CDR1 and CDR2 are SGHVS and FQNEAQ. This CDR3 contains 13 residues. The data were obtained in a study of tumor-infiltrating lymphocytes in oesophageal squamous cell carcinoma. TCRdb recomputed calls from the PCR reads with MiXCR, one row per CDR3 protein. The data contain 10,000 to 14,000 distinct CDR3 sequences, about 60% of them seen just once; the ten biggest clones take up 35%. The origin of this receptor is a male donor with esophageal squamous cell carcinoma. The chain is built from TRBV7-8 and TRBJ2-1; D is uncertain. The end of the DNA aligns better with TRBJ1-2, so the J call may be wrong. The sample consisted of esophageal tumor tissue. DNA of the CDR3: TGTGCCAGCAGCCTTAGTATTGGTGATGGCTACACCTTC. It codes for CASSLSIGDGYTF.